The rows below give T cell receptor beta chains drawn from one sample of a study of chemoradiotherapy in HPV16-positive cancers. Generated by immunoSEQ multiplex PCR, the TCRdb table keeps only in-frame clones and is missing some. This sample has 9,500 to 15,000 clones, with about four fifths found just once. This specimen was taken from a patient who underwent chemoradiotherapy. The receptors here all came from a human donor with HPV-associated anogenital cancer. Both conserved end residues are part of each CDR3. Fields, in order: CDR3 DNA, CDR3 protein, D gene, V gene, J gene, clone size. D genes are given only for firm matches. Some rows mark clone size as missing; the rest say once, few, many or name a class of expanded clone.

CDR3 DNA: TGTGCCAGCAGCGTAGGCAATTCCGGGGAGCTGTTTTTT
CDR3 protein: CASSVGNSGELFF
D gene: -
V gene: TRBV9
J gene: TRBJ2-2
clone size: -

CDR3 DNA: TGTGCCAGCAGCCCCGGGACAGGGGGCGCGATCGGCTATGGCTACACCTTC
CDR3 protein: CASSPGTGGAIGYGYTF
D gene: TRBD1
V gene: TRBV11-1
J gene: TRBJ1-2
clone size: few

CDR3 DNA: TGTGCCAGTAGTCAAGACACCGACTATGGCTACACCTTC
CDR3 protein: CASSQDTDYGYTF
D gene: -
V gene: TRBV19
J gene: TRBJ1-2
clone size: once

CDR3 DNA: TGTGCCAGCAGTGAAAGGGCCAGACCGAACACTGAAGCTTTCTTT
CDR3 protein: CASSERARPNTEAFF
D gene: -
V gene: TRBV6-1
J gene: TRBJ1-1
clone size: few

CDR3 DNA: TGTGCCAGTAGTTCTGTGGGGGGGGGCCTGGAGACCCAGTACTTC
CDR3 protein: CASSSVGGGLETQYF
D gene: -
V gene: TRBV19
J gene: TRBJ2-5
clone size: -

CDR3 DNA: TGTGCCAGCAGCTTAGCGCGGCTGGCGGGCGAGCAGTACTTC
CDR3 protein: CASSLARLAGEQYF
D gene: -
V gene: TRBV7-9
J gene: TRBJ2-7
clone size: -

CDR3 DNA: TGTGCCTGGAGGGTAAACACTGAAGCTTTCTTT
CDR3 protein: CAWRVNTEAFF
D gene: -
V gene: TRBV30
J gene: TRBJ1-1
clone size: -

CDR3 DNA: TGTGCCAGCAGTACAAGACAGGGGGCCTACGAGCAGTACTTC
CDR3 protein: CASSTRQGAYEQYF
D gene: TRBD1
V gene: TRBV6-5
J gene: TRBJ2-7
clone size: -

CDR3 DNA: TGTGCCAGCAGCTTAGGGGGGATCCAAGAGACCCAGTACTTC
CDR3 protein: CASSLGGIQETQYF
D gene: -
V gene: TRBV11-3
J gene: TRBJ2-5
clone size: -

CDR3 DNA: TGTGCCAGGGCGGTGGGGGGACCCTTTCCACCCCTCCACTTT
CDR3 protein: CARAVGGPFPPLHF
D gene: -
V gene: TRBV21-1
J gene: TRBJ1-6
clone size: -

CDR3 DNA: TGTGCCAGCAGCTTAGTAGTGGGGCGGAACAATGAGCAGTTCTTC
CDR3 protein: CASSLVVGRNNEQFF
D gene: -
V gene: TRBV7-2
J gene: TRBJ2-1
clone size: -